This T cell receptor (beta chain) appears in the sequencing data of a study of cytomegalovirus exposure and HLA in healthy donors. The study, taken as a whole, reports: First-cohort TCR clusters tended to co-occur in the approximately 130 validation repertoires, a later analysis found. For most TCR sequences rarity was the rule, although some public TCRs occurred in many donors.

The CDR3 covers 13 residues. Trimming took 5 bases from V and 3 from J; bases not matched to a gene: 4. Germline V gives CDR1 SNHLY, CDR2 FYNNEI. Note on this clone: Its specificity is not known.

Assay used: immunoSEQ multiplex PCR; TCRdb lists only in-frame clones, some missing. This table holds around 50,000 clones, more than 80% found once. This sequence originates from a woman aged 18-30 years in good health and CMV-seronegative. The chain employs TRBV2 and TRBJ2-7, with 7 positions matching TRBD2. Sequenced input: PBMCs. CDR3 residues: CASSWGGSYEQYF. In nucleotides, the CDR3 is TGTGCCAGCAGTTGGGGGGGTAGCTACGAGCAGTACTTC.